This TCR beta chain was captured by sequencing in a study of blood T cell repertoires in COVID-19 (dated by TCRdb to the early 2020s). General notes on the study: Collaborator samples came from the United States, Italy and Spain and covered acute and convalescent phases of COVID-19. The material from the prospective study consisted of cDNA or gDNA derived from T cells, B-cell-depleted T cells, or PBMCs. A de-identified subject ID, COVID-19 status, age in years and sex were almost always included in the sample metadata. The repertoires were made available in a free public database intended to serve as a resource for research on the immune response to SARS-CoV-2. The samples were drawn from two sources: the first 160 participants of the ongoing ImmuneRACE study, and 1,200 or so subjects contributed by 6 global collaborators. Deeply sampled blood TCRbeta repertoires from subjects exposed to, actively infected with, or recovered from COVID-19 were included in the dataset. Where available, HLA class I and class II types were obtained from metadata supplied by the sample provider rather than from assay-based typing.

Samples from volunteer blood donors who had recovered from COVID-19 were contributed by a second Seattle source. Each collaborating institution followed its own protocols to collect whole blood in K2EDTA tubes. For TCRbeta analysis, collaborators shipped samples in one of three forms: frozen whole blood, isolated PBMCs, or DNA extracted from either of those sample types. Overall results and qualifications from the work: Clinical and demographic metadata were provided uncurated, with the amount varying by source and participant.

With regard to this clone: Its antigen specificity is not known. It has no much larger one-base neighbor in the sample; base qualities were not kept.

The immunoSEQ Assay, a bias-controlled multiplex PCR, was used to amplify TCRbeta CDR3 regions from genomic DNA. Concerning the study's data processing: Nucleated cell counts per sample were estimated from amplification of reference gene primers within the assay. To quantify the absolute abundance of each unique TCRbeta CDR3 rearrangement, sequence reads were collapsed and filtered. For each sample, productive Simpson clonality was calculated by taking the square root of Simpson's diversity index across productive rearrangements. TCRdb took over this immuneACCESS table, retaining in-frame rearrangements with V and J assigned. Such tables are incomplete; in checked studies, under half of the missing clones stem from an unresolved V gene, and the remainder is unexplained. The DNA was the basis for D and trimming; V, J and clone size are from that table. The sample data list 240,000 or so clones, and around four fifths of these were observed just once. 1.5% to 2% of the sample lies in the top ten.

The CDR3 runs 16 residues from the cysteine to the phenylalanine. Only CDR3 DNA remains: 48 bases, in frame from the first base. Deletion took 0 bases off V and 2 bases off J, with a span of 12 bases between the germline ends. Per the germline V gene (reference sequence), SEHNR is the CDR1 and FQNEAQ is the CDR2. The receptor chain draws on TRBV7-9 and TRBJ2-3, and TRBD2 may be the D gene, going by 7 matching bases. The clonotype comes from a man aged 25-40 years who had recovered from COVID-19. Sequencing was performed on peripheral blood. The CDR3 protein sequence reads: CASSLARGLHTDTQYF. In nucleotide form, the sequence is TGTGCCAGCAGCTTAGCGCGGGGGCTCCACACAGATACGCAGTATTTT.